This entry lists 17 T cell receptor beta chains sequenced from one sample in a study of cytomegalovirus exposure and HLA in healthy donors listed by TCRdb under 2017. Library generation was performed with the immunoSEQ multiplex PCR assay. The multiplex PCR relied on a mix of 60 forward primers for TCR Vbeta segments and 13 reverse primers for TCR Jbeta segments. The source is immuneACCESS, and TCRdb retained only in-frame sequences with V and J called. Part of the clones is not carried over; for the studies checked, unresolved V genes explain less than half of this, and the remainder is unexplained. The sample profile shows about 160,000 clones; about three quarters of them were found once. The biggest ten clones account for about 1% of the sample. What was sequenced was PBMCs. All receptors come from a woman between 50 and 59 years old in good health and CMV-seropositive.

The count of this clone is one. The chain uses TRBV2 and TRBJ2-3, with D tentatively TRBD2 (7 bases). There are 16 residues in the CDR3. V was shortened by 6 bases and J by 2 bases, with 18 bases between the two germline ends. Germline loops: CDR1 SNHLY, CDR2 FYNNEI. CDR3 bases: TGTGCCAGCAGGGGAGAGGCGGGGGCCGTCACAGATACGCAGTATTTT. As protein: CASRGEAGAVTDTQYF. The full variable domain, completed using reference TRBV2 and TRBJ2-3, is EPEVTQTPSHQVTQMGQEVILRCVPISNHLYFYWYRQILGQKVEFLVSFYNNEISEKSEIFDDQFSVERPDGSNFTLKIRSTKLEDSAMYFCASRGEAGAVTDTQYFGPGTRLTVL.

This clone was found a few times. The rearrangement joins TRBV4-1 to TRBJ1-2; D unresolved. Germline CDR1 is MGHRA and CDR2 is YSYEKL. V was clipped by 4 bases and J by 4 bases, with 13 bases between them. The CDR3 consists of 14 residues. The CDR3 protein is CASSPSGQSYGYTF. The CDR3 bases are TGCGCCAGCAGCCCTTCGGGTCAAAGCTATGGCTACACCTTC.

In its sample, this clone was seen a few times. The V and J genes are TRBV6-5 and TRBJ2-7; the D is unclear. This CDR3 has 12 residues. CDR1 and CDR2 from the germline V gene are MNHEY and SVGAGI. V was pared by 7 bases and J by 7 bases, with 14 bases between. The chain's CDR3 is CASIGNSQEQYF. The CDR3 DNA sequence: TGTGCCAGCATAGGAAACAGCCAAGAGCAGTACTTC.

The table lists this clone with a count of one. The chain carries TRBV4-1 and TRBJ2-3; 7 nucleotides line up with TRBD2. This CDR3 region has 17 residues. Per germline, CDR1 MGHRA and CDR2 YSYEKL. Trimming at V came to 1 base and at J to 0 bases, leaving 7 bases not matched to a gene. The CDR3 nucleotides read TGCGCCAGCAGCCAAGCTGTAGCGGGTATCAGCACAGATACGCAGTATTTT. Its translation is CASSQAVAGISTDTQYF.

The V and J genes are TRBV2 and TRBJ1-6; D is possibly TRBD1 (6 bases). This CDR3 has 13 amino acids. Trimming took 4 bases from V and 8 from J, leaving 9 bases between them. CDR1 and CDR2 from the germline V gene are SNHLY and FYNNEI. CDR3 residues: CASSGQGYSPLHF. The CDR3 DNA reads TGTGCCAGCAGTGGGCAGGGGTATTCACCCCTCCACTTT. The complete variable domain, with remaining parts taken from reference TRBV2 and TRBJ1-6, reads EPEVTQTPSHQVTQMGQEVILRCVPISNHLYFYWYRQILGQKVEFLVSFYNNEISEKSEIFDDQFSVERPDGSNFTLKIRSTKLEDSAMYFCASSGQGYSPLHFGNGTRLTVT.

The rearrangement uses TRBV9 and TRBJ2-3; 10 positions agree with TRBD2. J gave up 7 bases and V 0 bases, and 2 bases lay outside the gene matches. The germline gives CDR1 SGDLS, CDR2 YYNGEE. The CDR3 runs to 14 residues. Written as DNA, the CDR3 is TGTGCCAGCAGCGTAGCTAGCGGGGGAAATACGCAGTATTTT. Amino acid sequence: CASSVASGGNTQYF.

This sequence joins TRBV29-1 and TRBJ2-5, with 7 bases that match TRBD1. The CDR3 runs 12 residues. The trim removed 7 bases at V and 4 bases at J, leaving 6 bases unmatched. CDR1 and CDR2 from the germline V gene are SQVTM and ANQGSEA. The CDR3 nucleotides are TGCAGCGGACAGGGCGGAGGAGAGACCCAGTACTTC. Protein product: CSGQGGGETQYF.

V and J are TRBV2 and TRBJ2-7; TRBD2 aligns across 10 bases. This CDR3 spans 15 amino acids. Germline CDR1 SNHLY, CDR2 FYNNEI. J gave up 0 bases and V 4 bases, and 3 bases lay outside the gene matches. For the CDR3, the DNA is TGTGCCAGCAGTGTGTCTAGCGGGAGCTCCTACGAGCAGTACTTC. It codes for CASSVSSGSSYEQYF. The whole variable domain, remainder taken from reference TRBV2 and TRBJ2-7, is EPEVTQTPSHQVTQMGQEVILRCVPISNHLYFYWYRQILGQKVEFLVSFYNNEISEKSEIFDDQFSVERPDGSNFTLKIRSTKLEDSAMYFCASSVSSGSSYEQYFGPGTRLTVT.

This clone was detected a few times. V gene TRBV7-9 combines with J gene TRBJ1-1, with D possibly TRBD1 on 5 matching bases. CDR3 size: 15 residues. V lost 5 bases and J lost 10, with 23 bases in between. Germline V gene lookup returns CDR1 SEHNR and CDR2 FQNEAQ (reference sequence). The CDR3 spells CASSTIGGASGVAFF. The DNA for the CDR3 is TGTGCCAGCAGCACAATAGGAGGGGCATCCGGCGTAGCTTTCTTT. Combining the CDR3 with reference TRBV7-9 and TRBJ1-1 gives the whole variable domain DTGVSQNPRHKITKRGQNVTFRCDPISEHNRLYWYRQTLGQGPEFLTYFQNEAQLEKSRLLSDRFSAERPKGSFSTLEIQRTEQGDSAMYLCASSTIGGASGVAFFGQGTRLTVV.

This clone came up a few times. The chain uses TRBV2 and TRBJ2-5; 8 bases agree with TRBD2. Trimming took 6 bases from V and 5 from J; bases not matched to a gene: 8. Germline CDR1 SNHLY, CDR2 FYNNEI. CDR3 length equals 14 residues. The CDR3 DNA sequence: TGTGCCAGCAGCTCTAGAGCGGGGGCGGAGACCCAGTACTTC. Its translation is CASSSRAGAETQYF. The whole variable domain, filled in from reference TRBV2 and TRBJ2-5, reads EPEVTQTPSHQVTQMGQEVILRCVPISNHLYFYWYRQILGQKVEFLVSFYNNEISEKSEIFDDQFSVERPDGSNFTLKIRSTKLEDSAMYFCASSSRAGAETQYFGPGTRLLVL.

This sequence joins TRBV9 and TRBJ2-1, with 12 nucleotides matching TRBD2. V was pared by 4 bases and J by 9 bases, with 11 bases of the junction left unmatched. This CDR3 spans 16 amino acids. Germline V lookup: CDR1 SGDLS, CDR2 YYNGEE. The CDR3 loop is CASSPRLAGEVGEQFF. In DNA, the CDR3 is TGTGCCAGCAGCCCCCGACTAGCGGGAGAAGTGGGTGAGCAGTTCTTC.

The gene calls are TRBV29-1 and TRBJ2-7; 12 bases agree with TRBD2. The junction had 0 bases not matched to a gene; V was cut back by 4 bases and J by 2 bases. CDR3 size: 13 residues. Germline values: CDR1 SQVTM, CDR2 ANQGSEA. The CDR3 here is CSVGLAGAYEQYF. For the CDR3, the DNA is TGCAGCGTTGGACTAGCGGGAGCCTACGAGCAGTACTTC.

The rearrangement uses TRBV19 and TRBJ2-1; tentative D call: TRBD1 (5 bases). The CDR3 spans 13 residues. Trimming cost V 3 bases and J 4 bases, with 7 bases left between them. Germline V CDR1 and CDR2: LNHDA, SQIVND (reference sequence). The CDR3 DNA reads TGTGCCAGTAGTATGCGACAGTACAATGAGCAGTTCTTC. Amino acids: CASSMRQYNEQFF.

The rearrangement joins TRBV2 to TRBJ2-1, with D possibly matching TRBD1 (6 bases). Germline V gene data show CDR1 as SNHLY and CDR2 as FYNNEI. This CDR3 has 18 amino acids. Trimming stripped 5 bases from V and 0 bases from J, with 20 bases between. CDR3 amino acids: CASSRVITVGASYNEQFF. The CDR3 DNA sequence: TGTGCCAGCAGTCGAGTCATCACCGTGGGGGCCTCCTACAATGAGCAGTTCTTC.

The chain joins TRBV5-4 to TRBJ2-7; weak D call: TRBD2 (5 bases). V was trimmed by 1 base and J by 2 bases, leaving 13 bases between them. Germline CDR1 reads SGHNT; CDR2 reads YYREEE (reference sequence). The CDR3 is made up of 15 amino acids. For the CDR3, the DNA is TGTGCCAGCAGCTTGCCCCATCAGCGGACCTACGAGCAGTACTTC. Protein product: CASSLPHQRTYEQYF.

CDR3 sequence: CATSGTNTGELFF. As DNA, the CDR3 is TGTGCCACCTCCGGGACGAACACCGGGGAGCTGTTTTTT. V usage is TRBV2 and J usage is TRBJ2-2, with D maybe TRBD2 (5 bases). Per germline, CDR1 SNHLY and CDR2 FYNNEI. The ends were cut back, 10 bases at V and 0 bases at J, with 9 bases in the middle. The CDR3 totals 13 residues.

The chain combines TRBV19 with TRBJ1-5, with D uncertain. The length of the CDR3 is 13 residues. Germline V gene data show CDR1 as LNHDA and CDR2 as SQIVND (reference sequence). Trimming pared 7 bases from V and 5 bases from J, leaving 12 bases between. CDR3 residues: CASIYSGDQPQHF. CDR3 nucleotide sequence: TGTGCCAGTATCTATAGCGGCGATCAGCCCCAGCATTTT.